The 20 T cell receptor beta chains below come from one sample, sequenced in a study of T-cell memory formation after mild COVID-19. TCRdb re-called the 5' RACE reads through MiXCR, storing one row per CDR3 protein. The table has approximately 290,000 distinct CDR3 sequences, 15% to 20% seen once. The sample consisted of PBMCs or a T cell subset sorted from them (not recorded which). These receptors came from a man younger than 30 who had mild COVID-19 (a few samples of this study predate the infection). Cell type and time point are not known.

The chain has TRBV7-9 and TRBJ2-1; a weak D match, TRBD1 (5 bases). V lost 8 bases and J 6 bases, leaving 14 bases between the germline ends. The CDR3 extends over 13 amino acids. Germline V lookup: CDR1 SEHNR, CDR2 FQNEAQ (reference sequence). In DNA, the CDR3 is TGTGCCAGCGGCCAGTGGGGCGCCAATGAGCAGTTCTTC. This codes for CASGQWGANEQFF. The complete variable domain, with remaining parts taken from reference TRBV7-9 and TRBJ2-1, reads DTGVSQNPRHKITKRGQNVTFRCDPISEHNRLYWYRQTLGQGPEFLTYFQNEAQLEKSRLLSDRFSAERPKGSFSTLEIQRTEQGDSAMYLCASGQWGANEQFFGPGTRLTVL.

The chain recombines TRBV7-2 with TRBJ2-7; TRBD2 aligns across 10 bases. Germline assignment: CDR1 SGHTA and CDR2 FQGNSA. This CDR3 is built from 15 residues. The V gene end was trimmed by 5 bases and the J gene end by 3 bases; junction bases not matched to a gene: 7. Here the CDR3 reads CASSALAGVDYEQYV. CDR3 nucleotide sequence: TGTGCCAGCAGCGCCCTAGCGGGGGTTGACTACGAGCAGTACGTC.

The V call is TRBV9, the J call TRBJ1-2; 9 bases match TRBD1. Germline lookup yields CDR1 SGDLS and CDR2 YYNGEE. The trim removed 3 bases at V and 3 bases at J, leaving 3 bases unmatched. CDR3 length equals 14 residues. The CDR3 nucleotides are TGTGCCAGCAGCGCGACAGGGGGTGACTATGGCTACACCTTC. Residues: CASSATGGDYGYTF.

This chain connects TRBV5-1 to TRBJ2-2, with D perhaps matching TRBD2 (6 bases). CDR1 is SGHRS and CDR2 is YFSETQ in the germline V gene. The length of the CDR3 is 18 residues. Trimming left V 0 bases short and J 1 base short, with 16 bases between. This chain's CDR3 is CASSLVGTPNQNTGELFF. The CDR3 nucleotides are TGCGCCAGCAGCTTGGTGGGGACTCCGAACCAGAACACCGGGGAGCTGTTTTTT.

In its sample, this clonotype was seen a few times. The V and J genes are TRBV28 and TRBJ2-5, with D tentatively TRBD1 or TRBD2 (5 bases each). The CDR3 sequence is 12 residues long. CDR1 MDHEN and CDR2 SYDVKM come from the germline V gene. The V and J ends lost 5 bases and 1 base respectively, with 5 bases between them. The CDR3 loop reads CASSGGQETQYF. The CDR3 region has the DNA TGTGCCAGCAGTGGGGGCCAAGAGACCCAGTACTTC.

There are many counts of this clonotype. The V gene is TRBV5-1, the J gene TRBJ2-5; D is uncertain. Germline V gives CDR1 SGHRS, CDR2 YFSETQ. V was clipped by 1 base and J by 2 bases, with 12 bases between them. There are 15 residues in the CDR3. The CDR3 DNA is TGCGCCAGCAGCTTGACCAGGCCCTCGCAAGAGACCCAGTACTTC. Protein product: CASSLTRPSQETQYF.

The sample holds a few counts of this clonotype. V and J are TRBV4-3 and TRBJ2-2; 8 bases line up with TRBD1. Germline CDR1 is LGHNA and CDR2 is YSLEER. The CDR3 has 15 amino acids. The V gene end was trimmed by 3 bases and the J gene end by 6 bases; junction bases not matched to a gene: 6. CDR3 DNA sequence: TGCGCCAGCAGCCAGGACAGGGTTCGGGCCGGGGAGCTGTTTTTT. Translation gives CASSQDRVRAGELFF.

The chain is built from TRBV6-2 or TRBV6-3 and TRBJ2-3; D uncertain. This CDR3 is 13 amino acids long. V lost 4 bases to trimming and J lost 8 bases, with 13 bases between them. The germline V gene has CDR1 MNHEY and CDR2 SVGEGT. The CDR3 protein is CASSSSPSGTQYF. As DNA, the CDR3 is TGTGCCAGCAGTTCGTCGCCTTCGGGTACGCAGTATTTT.

This clonotype was seen more than once but under ten times. J is TRBJ2-3 and V is TRBV12-3 or TRBV12-4; the D is unclear. Trimming removed 8 bases at V and 0 bases at J, with 18 bases between. The CDR3 consists of 16 residues. As DNA, the CDR3 is TGTGCCAGCTCTCCCAGTGAGTTTGGGAGCACAGATACGCAGTATTTT. This translates into CASSPSEFGSTDTQYF.

J is TRBJ1-1 and V is TRBV5-5; 9 positions agree with TRBD1. CDR1 SGHKS and CDR2 YYEKEE come from the germline V gene (reference sequence). The CDR3 contains 18 residues. V lost 4 bases and J lost 2; bases outside the gene matches: 15. The CDR3 protein is CASSPRPRQGGDNTEAFF. The CDR3 DNA sequence: TGTGCCAGCAGCCCTCGGCCTCGACAGGGGGGGGACAACACTGAAGCTTTCTTT.

This clonotype was recorded at least ten times. This rearrangement joins TRBV27 to TRBJ1-1, with 9 bases that match TRBD1. V gave up 3 bases and J gave up 3 bases; unmatched junction bases: 5. Germline V CDR1 and CDR2: MNHEY, SMNVEV (reference sequence). The CDR3 has 15 residues. The CDR3 is CASSFEGQGHTEAFF. CDR3 nucleotides: TGTGCCAGCAGTTTTGAGGGACAGGGTCACACTGAAGCTTTCTTT.

This clonotype appeared many times. This sequence joins TRBV7-6 and TRBJ1-5; 7 nucleotides match TRBD1. After removal of 5 bases from V and 2 bases from J, the junction contained 3 bases not matched to a gene. The CDR3 runs to 14 residues. Looked up from germline, CDR1 is SGHVS and CDR2 is FNYEAQ. CDR3 in DNA: TGTGCCAGCAGCACAGGACAGGGCAATCAGCCCCAGCATTTT. Its translation: CASSTGQGNQPQHF.

This clonotype was picked up a small number of times. The V call is TRBV24-1, the J call TRBJ2-3; the D is unclear. The germline V gene encodes CDR1 KGHDR and CDR2 SFDVKD. This CDR3 spans 15 amino acids. The V and J ends lost 5 bases and 10 bases respectively, with 21 bases between them. The CDR3, as DNA: TGTGCCACCAGTGGGCCAGCTTTCCGCGAATGGGCGCAGTATTTT. Translating it yields CATSGPAFREWAQYF.

This sequence joins TRBV29-1 and TRBJ1-1, with D possibly matching TRBD1 (6 bases). Germline lookup yields CDR1 SQVTM and CDR2 ANQGSEA. Deletions cut 6 bases from V and 0 bases from J, with 11 bases between. The CDR3 is 13 amino acids. The CDR3 is CSVAGGLNTEAFF. For the CDR3, the DNA is TGCAGCGTGGCCGGGGGCCTGAACACTGAAGCTTTCTTT. The entire variable domain, with the rest obtained from reference TRBV29-1 and TRBJ1-1, is as follows: SAVISQKPSRDICQRGTSLTIQCQVDSQVTMMFWYRQQPGQSLTLIATANQGSEATYESGFVIDKFPISRPNLTFSTLTVSNMSPEDSSIYLCSVAGGLNTEAFFGQGTRLTVV.

V usage is TRBV7-2 and J usage is TRBJ1-6; D remains ambiguous. Germline V gene sequence: CDR1 SGHTA, CDR2 FQGNSA. The length of the CDR3 is 13 residues. Trimming cost V 4 bases and J 7 bases, with 8 bases left between them. The CDR3 region has the DNA TGTGCCAGCAGCTCCGTGCAAAATTCACCCCTCCACTTT. Translation: CASSSVQNSPLHF.

This clonotype was picked up a small number of times. V is TRBV9 and J is TRBJ1-4, with a weak D call TRBD1 (6 bases). The germline gives CDR1 SGDLS, CDR2 YYNGEE. The CDR3 consists of 16 residues. The germline V and J ends were trimmed by 1 base and 3 bases, with 13 bases remaining between them. The CDR3 nucleotides read TGTGCCAGCAGCGTATCACAGGGAGGAGCTAATGAAAAACTGTTTTTT. Its translation: CASSVSQGGANEKLFF.

V gene TRBV18 combines with J gene TRBJ1-6, with D possibly TRBD1 on 6 matching bases. CDR1 and CDR2 (germline): KGHSH, LQKENI. The CDR3 is 14 residues long. Trimming removed 3 bases from V and 8 bases from J, with 11 bases in between. The CDR3 coding sequence is TGTGCCAGCTCACCGGGGGCCGCCCATTCACCCCTCCACTTT. Translating gives CASSPGAAHSPLHF.

This clonotype was counted ten times or more. This chain links TRBV12-3 or TRBV12-4 with TRBJ2-5; TRBD2 might be the D (6 bases). V lost 3 bases and J lost 4, with 18 bases in between. This CDR3 is 16 amino acids long. As DNA, the CDR3 is TGTGCCAGCAGTTTCGGACTTGGAGGGGTGGGAGAGACCCAGTACTTC. It specifies CASSFGLGGVGETQYF.

This clonotype showed up just a few times. The chain combines TRBV12-3 or TRBV12-4 with TRBJ1-5; D is unresolved. Trimming removed 5 bases from V and 4 bases from J, with 15 bases in between. This CDR3 contains 15 residues. The CDR3 sequence is CASSRNGRINQPQHF. The CDR3 coding sequence is TGTGCCAGCAGTCGTAATGGGAGAATTAATCAGCCCCAGCATTTT.

V and J are TRBV20-1 and TRBJ2-3, with 8 bases identical to TRBD1. With 5 bases clipped from V and 1 base from J, the junction kept 5 bases outside the gene matches. The CDR3 loop spans 14 amino acids. Looked up from germline, CDR1 is DFQATT and CDR2 is SNEGSKA (reference sequence). The DNA of the CDR3 is TGCAGTGCTCCTAAGACAGGGGGCACAGATACGCAGTATTTT. Translating it yields CSAPKTGGTDTQYF.